A selection of T cell receptor beta chains follows, all from one sample in a study of identical twins. TCRdb processed the 5' RACE reads anew with MiXCR; each CDR3 protein has one entry. The table has around 490,000 distinct CDR3 sequences, approximately 20% seen once. This same sample was also part of a study on yellow fever vaccine responses in identical twins.

Material for sequencing was CD4+ T cells sorted from blood. These receptors came from a woman under 30 in good health. CDR3s include the opening cysteine and the closing phenylalanine or tryptophan. The D gene is left open where the match is weak. Part of the rows lack a size; the others show once, few, many or a class for expanded clones.

few,TRBD1,TRBJ2-7,TRBV12-3/TRBV12-4,TGTGCCAGCAGTTTAGCACTCGGGGACAGGGGTAACCACGAGCAGTACTTC,CASSLALGDRGNHEQYF
-,TRBD1,TRBJ2-1,TRBV4-1,TGCGCCAGCAGCAAGACAGGGTGGGCCTACAATGAGCAGTTCTTC,CASSKTGWAYNEQFF
many,-,TRBJ2-7,TRBV5-1,TGCGCCAGCAGCTTGTCGGGACATTTCTACGAGCAGTACTTC,CASSLSGHFYEQYF
-,-,TRBJ1-1,TRBV12-3/TRBV12-4,TGTGCCAGCAGAAGACAGACAACGAACACTGAAGCTTTCTTT,CASRRQTTNTEAFF
few,-,TRBJ2-1,TRBV5-1,TGCGCCAGCAGCTTGGTTGGGCATGAGCAGTTCTTC,CASSLVGHEQFF
few,TRBD2,TRBJ2-2,TRBV24-1,TGTGCCACCATGGGACTAGCGGGAGTGGGGACCGGGGAGCTGTTTTTT,CATMGLAGVGTGELFF
few,TRBD1,TRBJ2-3,TRBV5-1,TGCGCCACCTCCGGGACAGGGGTGGATACGCAGTATTTT,CATSGTGVDTQYF
few,TRBD2,TRBJ2-3,TRBV3-1,TGTGCCAGCAGCCAGACTAGCCCAGGACCAGATACGCAGTATTTT,CASSQTSPGPDTQYF
-,-,TRBJ1-2,TRBV6-1,TGTGCCAGCAGTGAAGATTGGGCATATGTTAACTATGGCTACACCTTC,CASSEDWAYVNYGYTF
-,TRBD2,TRBJ2-3,TRBV28,TGTGCCAGCAGGGAGAGCGGGAGCCCAAGCACAGATACGCAGTATTTT,CASRESGSPSTDTQYF
-,-,TRBJ2-5,TRBV29-1,TGCAGCGTTGTTTGGGGTTTTTACCAAGAGACCCAGTACTTC,CSVVWGFYQETQYF
-,TRBD2,TRBJ2-7,TRBV5-6,TGTGCCAGCAGCTTGGACCCTAGCGGGAGATCGTACGAGCAGTACTTC,CASSLDPSGRSYEQYF
-,TRBD2,TRBJ2-7,TRBV20-1,TGCAGTGCTAACCAAGCTAGCGGGGGGACCTACGAGCAGTACTTC,CSANQASGGTYEQYF
-,TRBD1,TRBJ2-1,TRBV5-5,TGTGCCAGCAGCCCGGACAGGTCTAGGACCTACAATGAGCAGTTCTTC,CASSPDRSRTYNEQFF
many,TRBD1,TRBJ2-1,TRBV28,TGTGCCAGCAGTTTGGGGGGACAGGGATACAATGAGCAGTTCTTC,CASSLGGQGYNEQFF
many,-,TRBJ2-5,TRBV5-1,TGCGCCAGCAGCCGAGAGCCGTTATCAGAGACCCAGTACTTC,CASSREPLSETQYF